A single sample gave rise to the 17 T cell receptor beta chains below, sequenced in a study of cytomegalovirus exposure and HLA in healthy donors. A multiplex PCR was run with 60 Vbeta primers and 13 Jbeta primers. Using immunoSEQ multiplex PCR, the repertoire was profiled, and TCRdb retains in-frame clones only, with some absent. Of under 200,000 clones listed, around 77% are singletons. The sequenced sample consisted of PBMCs. The source is a woman in her forties or fifties in good health and CMV-seropositive.

V gene TRBV6-5 combines with J gene TRBJ1-2; 7 bases agree with TRBD1. CDR1 and CDR2 from the germline V gene are MNHEY and SVGAGI. The length of the CDR3 is 15 residues. Unmatched junction bases numbered 14, after V lost 9 bases and J lost 4 bases. The CDR3 loop is CASRYNRGSTYGYTF. CDR3 sequence (DNA): TGTGCCAGTCGCTATAACAGGGGATCTACCTATGGCTACACCTTC.

This rearrangement joins TRBV5-1 to TRBJ2-5; no firm D call. The CDR3 spans 16 residues. Germline CDR1 reads SGHRS; CDR2 reads YFSETQ. V gave up 0 bases and J gave up 2 bases, with 14 bases separating them. The CDR3, as DNA: TGCGCCAGCAGCTTGGAGGCCGCAGGCTTTCAAGAGACCCAGTACTTC. Translating gives CASSLEAAGFQETQYF.

The chain couples TRBV14 to TRBJ2-1; 8 nucleotides match TRBD2. CDR3 length: 16 amino acids. Germline V gives CDR1 SGHDN, CDR2 FVKESK. The V and J ends lost 4 bases and 0 bases, in that order; junction bases with no gene match: 5. The CDR3 DNA is TGTGCCAGCAGCCTAGCGGGGTCCCCCTCCTACAATGAGCAGTTCTTC. Residues: CASSLAGSPSYNEQFF. Supplemented by reference TRBV14 and TRBJ2-1, the full variable domain reads EAGVTQFPSHSVIEKGQTVTLRCDPISGHDNLYWYRRVMGKEIKFLLHFVKESKQDESGMPNNRFLAERTGGTYSTLKVQPAELEDSGVYFCASSLAGSPSYNEQFFGPGTRLTVL.

The CDR3 here is CASTPGQGGTKLFF. The CDR3 nucleotides read TGTGCCAGTACCCCGGGACAGGGAGGCACGAAACTGTTTTTT. This chain connects TRBV19 to TRBJ1-4; 9 nucleotides align to TRBD1. The ends lost 7 bases at V and 11 bases at J; junction bases unmatched: 11. The CDR3 is 14 amino acids. Germline assignment: CDR1 LNHDA and CDR2 SQIVND (reference sequence).

V gene TRBV19 combines with J gene TRBJ2-3; D is ambiguous. Trimming stripped 6 bases from V and 2 bases from J, with 15 bases between. CDR3 length: 15 residues. Germline V CDR1 and CDR2: LNHDA, SQIVND (reference sequence). In DNA form, the CDR3 reads TGTGCCAGTAGCGTCACCCCAAGCCTCACAGATACGCAGTATTTT. This encodes CASSVTPSLTDTQYF.

V and J are TRBV4-1 and TRBJ2-2; TRBD2 is a possible D gene (5 bases). Germline CDR1 reads MGHRA; CDR2 reads YSYEKL. This CDR3 contains 16 residues. Between the trimmed V and J ends, which lost 2 bases and 0 bases, there was a span of 10 bases. The CDR3 sequence is CASSQFSGANTGELFF. In nucleotides, the CDR3 is TGCGCCAGCAGCCAATTTTCCGGGGCGAACACCGGGGAGCTGTTTTTT.

The rearrangement uses TRBV19 and TRBJ2-1, with 7 positions matching TRBD2. From germline, CDR1 is LNHDA and CDR2 SQIVND (reference sequence). The trim removed 4 bases at V and 9 bases at J, leaving 12 bases unmatched. CDR3 length: 15 amino acids. The CDR3 here is CASSTPGAGVGEQFF. As DNA, the CDR3 is TGTGCCAGTAGTACCCCTGGGGCGGGAGTGGGTGAGCAGTTCTTC.

The genes are TRBV6-7 and TRBJ1-2; 7 bases fit TRBD1. TRBV6-7 is filed as an ORF, its function uncertain. After removal of 0 bases from V and 3 bases from J, the junction contained 7 bases not matched to a gene. The CDR3 is made up of 16 amino acids. CDR3 loop: CASSYSGTEDHYGYTF. CDR3 coding DNA: TGTGCCAGCAGTTACTCGGGGACAGAAGATCACTATGGCTACACCTTC.

To note about this clone: The junction differs from germline at one of its ends, possibly a read error. The chain has TRBV7-9 and TRBJ2-7; 7 bases map to TRBD2. CDR3 length equals 14 residues. Germline loops: CDR1 SEHNR, CDR2 FQNEAQ (reference sequence). DNA of the CDR3: TGTTCCAGCAGCTTAGGAAGCGGGACCTACGAGCAGTACTTC. It codes for CSSSLGSGTYEQYF.

This rearrangement joins TRBV5-1 to TRBJ2-7, with 7 bases lining up with TRBD1. Trimming cost V 4 bases and J 6 bases; bases outside gene matches: 13. Germline loops: CDR1 SGHRS, CDR2 YFSETQ. The CDR3 is 15 residues long. CDR3 sequence: CASSPRSTGNGEQYF. CDR3 sequence (DNA): TGCGCCAGCAGCCCAAGGTCGACAGGGAACGGCGAGCAGTACTTC.

A few counts support this clone. This rearrangement joins TRBV5-5 to TRBJ1-1; D possibly corresponds to TRBD1 (6 bases). Germline V gene data show CDR1 as SGHKS and CDR2 as YYEKEE (reference sequence). The V gene lost 0 bases and the J gene lost 4 bases, with 13 bases spanning the gap. The CDR3 consists of 15 residues. The CDR3 loop is CASSLEGVSGTEAFF. CDR3 bases: TGTGCCAGCAGCTTGGAGGGGGTCTCGGGCACTGAAGCTTTCTTT.

With regard to this clone: At the DNA level, this CDR3 is encoded by other sequences in the same sample as well. The J gene is TRBJ1-1, the V gene TRBV5-6, with 9 bases identical to TRBD1. CDR1 and CDR2 from the germline V gene are SGHDT and YYEEEE. This CDR3 contains 15 residues. The ends lost 2 bases at V and 6 bases at J; junction bases unmatched: 8. The CDR3 protein is CASSLNRGPYAEAFF. The CDR3 nucleotides read TGTGCCAGCAGCTTAAACAGGGGGCCCTACGCTGAAGCTTTCTTT.

This chain links TRBV29-1 with TRBJ1-5; 9 bases line up with TRBD1. Losses at the gene ends were 6 bases for V and 6 bases for J; bases not matched to a gene: 6. The V gene's germline CDR1 is SQVTM and CDR2 ANQGSEA. The CDR3 spans 13 residues. CDR3 in DNA: TGCAGCGTAACGACAGGGGGAGGTCAGCCCCAGCATTTT. Protein: CSVTTGGGQPQHF.

The chain carries TRBV5-5 and TRBJ2-7; 7 bases fit TRBD2. The J segment lost 2 bases and the V segment lost 1 base, leaving 3 bases of the junction unmatched. The V gene's germline CDR1 is SGHKS and CDR2 YYEKEE (reference sequence). This CDR3 has 14 amino acids. The CDR3 nucleotides read TGTGCCAGCAGCTTGAAGCGGGACCCCTACGAGCAGTACTTC. Encoded protein: CASSLKRDPYEQYF.

V and J are TRBV6-6 and TRBJ1-2; TRBD1 agrees at 9 bases. CDR1 is MNHNY and CDR2 is SVGAGI in the germline V gene (reference sequence). J lost 1 base, V lost 6 bases, and 3 bases had no gene match. The CDR3 contains 14 residues. The CDR3 DNA reads as TGTGCCAGCAGGGGGACAGGGCTTAACTATGGCTACACCTTC. Translating gives CASRGTGLNYGYTF.

This clone was detected a few times. The J gene is TRBJ1-4, the V gene TRBV5-4, with TRBD1 matching over 7 bases. With 0 bases clipped from V and 4 bases from J, the junction kept 6 bases outside the gene matches. This CDR3 spans 16 amino acids. Germline V gene data show CDR1 as SGHNT and CDR2 as YYREEE (reference sequence). DNA for the CDR3: TGTGCCAGCAGCTTGGATCTCCAGGGGGGTAATGAAAAACTGTTTTTT. Amino acids: CASSLDLQGGNEKLFF.

The chain is built from TRBV19 and TRBJ2-1; 8 bases match TRBD2. This CDR3 is 15 amino acids long. Per the germline V gene, CDR1 is LNHDA and CDR2 is SQIVND (reference sequence). V shed 6 bases, J shed 4 bases, and the junction held 8 bases outside the gene matches. As DNA, the CDR3 is TGTGCCAGTAGCCCGGGGAGCGGGGGATACAATGAGCAGTTCTTC. Its protein is CASSPGSGGYNEQFF.